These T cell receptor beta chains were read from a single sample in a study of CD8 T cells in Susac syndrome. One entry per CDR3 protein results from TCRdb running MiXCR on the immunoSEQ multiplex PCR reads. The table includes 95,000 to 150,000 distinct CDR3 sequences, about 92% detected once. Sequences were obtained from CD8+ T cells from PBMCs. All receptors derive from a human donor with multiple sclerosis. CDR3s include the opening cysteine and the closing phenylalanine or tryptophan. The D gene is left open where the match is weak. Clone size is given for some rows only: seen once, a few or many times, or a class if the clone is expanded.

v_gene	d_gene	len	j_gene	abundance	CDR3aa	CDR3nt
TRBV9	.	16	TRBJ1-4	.	CASSPTPARVDEKLFF	TGTGCCAGCAGCCCTACCCCGGCCAGGGTTGATGAAAAACTGTTTTTT
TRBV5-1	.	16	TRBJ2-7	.	CASSGEGDSSSYEQYF	TGCGCCAGCAGCGGGGAGGGGGACTCAAGCTCCTACGAGCAGTACTTC
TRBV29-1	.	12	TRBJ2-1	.	CSAEGSYNEQFF	TGCAGCGCCGAGGGGTCCTACAATGAGCAGTTCTTC
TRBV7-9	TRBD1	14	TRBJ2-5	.	CASGTGGGSETQYF	TGTGCCAGCGGGACAGGGGGCGGTTCAGAGACCCAGTACTTC
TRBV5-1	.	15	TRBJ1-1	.	CASSLGARGNTEAFF	TGCGCCAGCAGCTTGGGGGCCAGGGGGAACACTGAAGCTTTCTTT
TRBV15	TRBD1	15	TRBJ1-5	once	CATSRIGQGDQPQHF	TGTGCCACCAGCAGGATAGGACAGGGGGATCAGCCCCAGCATTTT
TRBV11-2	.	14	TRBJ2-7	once	CASSPPGTLYEQYF	TGTGCCAGCAGCCCCCCCGGGACGTTATACGAGCAGTACTTC
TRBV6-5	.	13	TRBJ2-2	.	CASSYSFTGELFF	TGTGCCAGCAGTTACTCGTTCACCGGGGAGCTGTTTTTT
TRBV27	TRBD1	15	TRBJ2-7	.	CASRRDRESSYEQYF	TGTGCCAGCAGGAGAGACAGGGAGAGCTCCTACGAGCAGTACTTC
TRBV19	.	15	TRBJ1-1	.	CASSIEREMNTEAFF	TGTGCCAGTAGTATAGAGCGGGAAATGAACACTGAAGCTTTCTTT